This TCR beta chain was identified in a study of blood T cell repertoires in COVID-19. The CDR3 spans 17 residues. V lost 0 bases and J 6 bases, leaving 21 bases between the germline ends. CDR1 is SGHRS and CDR2 is YFSETQ in the germline V gene. Authors' methods: Reference gene primer amplification gave nucleated cell count estimates. Profiled with immunoSEQ multiplex PCR; TCRdb holds only in-frame clones, not every one. For V, J and clone size, that table is used; D and trimming come from the DNA. The sample consists of approximately 150,000 clones, around 80% of them appearing once. This sequence joins TRBV5-1 and TRBJ1-2; possibly TRBD1 for D (6 bases). The material sequenced was peripheral blood. This clonotype originated in a human donor with acute or convalescent COVID-19. The donor label of this sample is uncertain. CDR3 sequence (DNA): TGCGCCAGCAGCTTGGAAACTAGGGGCAGGGGTGGGCATGGCTACACCTTC. The encoded protein is CASSLETRGRGGHGYTF.